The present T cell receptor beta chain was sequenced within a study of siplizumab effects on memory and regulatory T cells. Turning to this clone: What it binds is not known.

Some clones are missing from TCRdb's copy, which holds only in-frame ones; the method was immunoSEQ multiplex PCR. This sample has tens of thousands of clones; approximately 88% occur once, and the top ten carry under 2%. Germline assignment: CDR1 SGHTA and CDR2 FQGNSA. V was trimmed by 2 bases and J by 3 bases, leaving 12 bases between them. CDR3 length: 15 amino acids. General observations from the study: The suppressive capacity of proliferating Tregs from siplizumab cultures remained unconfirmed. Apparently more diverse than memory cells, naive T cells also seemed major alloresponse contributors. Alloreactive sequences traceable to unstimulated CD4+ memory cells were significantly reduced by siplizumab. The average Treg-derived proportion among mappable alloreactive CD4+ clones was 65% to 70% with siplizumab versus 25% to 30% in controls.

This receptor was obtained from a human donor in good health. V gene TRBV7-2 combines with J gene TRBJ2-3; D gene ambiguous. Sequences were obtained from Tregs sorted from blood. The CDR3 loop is CASSLIAYRTDTQYF. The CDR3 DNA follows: TGTGCCAGCAGCTTAATAGCCTATAGGACAGATACGCAGTATTTT.